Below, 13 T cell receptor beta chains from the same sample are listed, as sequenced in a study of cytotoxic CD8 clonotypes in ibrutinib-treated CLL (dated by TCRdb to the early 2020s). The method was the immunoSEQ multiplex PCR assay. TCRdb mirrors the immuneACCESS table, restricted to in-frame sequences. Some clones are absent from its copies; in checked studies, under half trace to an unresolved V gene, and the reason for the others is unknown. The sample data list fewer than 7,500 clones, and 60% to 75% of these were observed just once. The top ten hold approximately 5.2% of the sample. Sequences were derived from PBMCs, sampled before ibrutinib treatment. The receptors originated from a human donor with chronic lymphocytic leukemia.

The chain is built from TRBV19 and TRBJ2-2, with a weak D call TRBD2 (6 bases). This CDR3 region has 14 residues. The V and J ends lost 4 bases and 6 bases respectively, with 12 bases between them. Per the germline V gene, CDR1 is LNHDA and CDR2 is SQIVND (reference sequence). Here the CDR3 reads CASSNPGLPGELFF. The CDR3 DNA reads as TGTGCCAGTAGTAACCCGGGACTGCCCGGGGAGCTGTTTTTT. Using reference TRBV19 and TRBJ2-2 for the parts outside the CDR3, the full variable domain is DGGITQSPKYLFRKEGQNVTLSCEQNLNHDAMYWYRQDPGQGLRLIYYSQIVNDFQKGDIAEGYSVSREKKESFPLTVTSAQKNPTAFYLCASSNPGLPGELFFGEGSRLTVL.

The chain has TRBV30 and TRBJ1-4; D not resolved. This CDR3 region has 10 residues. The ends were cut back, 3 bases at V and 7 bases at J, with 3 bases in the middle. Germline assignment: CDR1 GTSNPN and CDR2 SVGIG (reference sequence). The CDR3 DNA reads TGTGCCTGGAGAAGTGAAAAACTGTTTTTT. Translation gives CAWRSEKLFF.

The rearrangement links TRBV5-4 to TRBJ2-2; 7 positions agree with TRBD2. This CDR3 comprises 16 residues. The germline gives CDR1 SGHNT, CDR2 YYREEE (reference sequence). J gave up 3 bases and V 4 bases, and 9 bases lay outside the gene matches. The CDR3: CASSPGGSRDTGELFF. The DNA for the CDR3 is TGTGCCAGCAGCCCGGGGGGTAGCAGAGACACCGGGGAGCTGTTTTTT.

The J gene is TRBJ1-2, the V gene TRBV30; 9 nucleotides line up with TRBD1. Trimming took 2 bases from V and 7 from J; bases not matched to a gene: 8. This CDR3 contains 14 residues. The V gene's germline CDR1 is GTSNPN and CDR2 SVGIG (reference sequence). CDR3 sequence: CAWSPGQGWSGYTF. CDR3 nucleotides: TGTGCCTGGAGTCCCGGACAGGGGTGGTCTGGCTACACCTTC.

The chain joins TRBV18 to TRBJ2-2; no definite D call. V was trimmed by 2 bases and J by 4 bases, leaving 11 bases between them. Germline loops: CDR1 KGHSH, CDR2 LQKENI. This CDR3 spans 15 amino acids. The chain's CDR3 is CASSPGQSSTGELFF. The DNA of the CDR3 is TGTGCCAGCTCACCAGGGCAGTCAAGCACCGGGGAGCTGTTTTTT.

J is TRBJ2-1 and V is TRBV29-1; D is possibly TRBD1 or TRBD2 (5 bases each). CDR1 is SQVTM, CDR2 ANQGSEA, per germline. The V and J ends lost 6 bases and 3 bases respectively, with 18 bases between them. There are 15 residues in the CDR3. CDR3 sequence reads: CSVPRDGTYYNEQFF. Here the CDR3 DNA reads TGCAGCGTCCCTCGGGACGGGACCTACTACAATGAGCAGTTCTTC.

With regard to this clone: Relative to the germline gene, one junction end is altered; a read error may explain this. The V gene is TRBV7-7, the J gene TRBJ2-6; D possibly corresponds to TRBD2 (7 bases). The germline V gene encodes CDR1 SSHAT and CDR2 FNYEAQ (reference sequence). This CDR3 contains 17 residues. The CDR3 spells CASSPREGEPGANVLTF. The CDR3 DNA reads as TGTGCTAGCAGCCCGAGGGAGGGGGAACCTGGGGCCAACGTCCTGACTTTC.

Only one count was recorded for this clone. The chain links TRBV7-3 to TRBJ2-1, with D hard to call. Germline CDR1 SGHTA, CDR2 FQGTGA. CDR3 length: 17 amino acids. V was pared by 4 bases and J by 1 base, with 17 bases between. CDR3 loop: CASSSMTGIGSYNEQFF. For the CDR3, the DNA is TGTGCCAGCAGCTCTATGACTGGAATTGGGTCCTACAATGAGCAGTTCTTC.

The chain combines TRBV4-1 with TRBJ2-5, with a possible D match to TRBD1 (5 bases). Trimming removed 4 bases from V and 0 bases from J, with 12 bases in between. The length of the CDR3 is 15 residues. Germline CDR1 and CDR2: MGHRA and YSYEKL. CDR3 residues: CASSRRTSDQETQYF. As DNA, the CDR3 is TGCGCCAGCAGCCGTCGGACATCTGACCAAGAGACCCAGTACTTC.

CDR3 sequence reads: CASSLAWLGNTGELFF. CDR3 in DNA: TGCGCCAGCAGCTTGGCCTGGCTCGGGAACACCGGGGAGCTGTTTTTT. The chain couples TRBV5-1 to TRBJ2-2; no firm D call. This CDR3 is built from 16 residues. CDR1 is SGHRS, CDR2 YFSETQ, per germline. V gave up 0 bases and J gave up 1 base, with 10 bases separating them. The full variable domain, with the rest looked up from reference TRBV5-1 and TRBJ2-2, is KAGVTQTPRYLIKTRGQQVTLSCSPISGHRSVSWYQQTPGQGLQFLFEYFSETQRNKGNFPGRFSGRQFSNSRSEMNVSTLELGDSALYLCASSLAWLGNTGELFFGEGSRLTVL.

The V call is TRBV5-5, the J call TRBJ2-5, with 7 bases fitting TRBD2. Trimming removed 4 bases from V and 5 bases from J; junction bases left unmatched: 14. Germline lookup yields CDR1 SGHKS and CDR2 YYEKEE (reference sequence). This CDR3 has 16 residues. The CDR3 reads CASSPVIISGGETQYF. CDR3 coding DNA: TGTGCCAGCAGCCCGGTGATCATCTCCGGGGGGGAGACCCAGTACTTC.

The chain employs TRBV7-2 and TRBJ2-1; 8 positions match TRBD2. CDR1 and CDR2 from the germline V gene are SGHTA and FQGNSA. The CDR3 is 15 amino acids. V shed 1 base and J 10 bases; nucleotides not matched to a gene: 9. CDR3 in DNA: TGTGCCAGCAGCTTAGAAGTCGGGAGGGGCGGGGAGCAGTTCTTC. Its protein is CASSLEVGRGGEQFF.

CDR3 nucleotides: TGTGCCTGTACAGAAGTCAGGACTAGCGGACGCAGGGCCAACGTCCTGACTTTC. Its protein is CACTEVRTSGRRANVLTF. This chain connects TRBV30 to TRBJ2-6, with 10 bases identical to TRBD2. The trim removed 6 bases at V and 5 bases at J, leaving 16 bases unmatched. Germline values: CDR1 GTSNPN, CDR2 SVGIG (reference sequence). This CDR3 spans 18 amino acids.